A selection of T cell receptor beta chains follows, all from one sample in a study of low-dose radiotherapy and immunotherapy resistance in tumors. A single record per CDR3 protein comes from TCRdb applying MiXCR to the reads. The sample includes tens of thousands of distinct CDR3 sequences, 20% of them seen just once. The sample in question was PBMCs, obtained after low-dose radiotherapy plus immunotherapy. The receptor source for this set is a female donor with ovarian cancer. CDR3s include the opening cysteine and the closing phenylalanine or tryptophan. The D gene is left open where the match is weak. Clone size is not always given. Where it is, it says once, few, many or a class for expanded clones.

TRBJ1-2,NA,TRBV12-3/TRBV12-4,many,TGTGCCAGCAGCCCGGACAGCTATGGCTACACCTTC,CASSPDSYGYTF
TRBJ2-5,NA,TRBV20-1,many,TGCAGTGCTCTGAACAACGGGAGAGTGGCGACCCAGTACTTC,CSALNNGRVATQYF
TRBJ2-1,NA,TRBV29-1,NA,TGCAGCGTGGAAGTTTATGAGCAGTTCTTC,CSVEVYEQFF
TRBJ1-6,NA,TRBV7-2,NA,TGTGCCAGCAGCCGGGACCTCGGGAATTCACCCCTCCACTTT,CASSRDLGNSPLHF
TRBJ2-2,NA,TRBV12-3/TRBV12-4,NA,NA,CASSPVVSTGELFFF
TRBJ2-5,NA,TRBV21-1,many,TGTGCCAGCAGCAAAGGGCCACGGCGGGAGACCCAGTACTTC,CASSKGPRRETQYF
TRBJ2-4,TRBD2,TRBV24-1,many,TGTGCCACCAGTGATCCCGGACTAGCGGGAGGTAACATTCAGTACTTC,CATSDPGLAGGNIQYF
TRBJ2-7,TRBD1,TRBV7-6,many,TGTGCCAGCAGCTTAGGGGGTGGGACAGGCGCCTACGAGCAGTACTTC,CASSLGGGTGAYEQYF
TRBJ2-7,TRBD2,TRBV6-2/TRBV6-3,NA,TGTGCCAGCAGCCGGACCGGGACTAGCGGGAGTTCTACCTACGAGCAGTACTTC,CASSRTGTSGSSTYEQYF
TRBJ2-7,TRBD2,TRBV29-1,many,TGCAGCGTCTCCGGACTAGCGGTGTCAAACGAGCAGTACTTC,CSVSGLAVSNEQYF
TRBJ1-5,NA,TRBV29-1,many,TGCAGCGTTGGGTGGGGAACTAGCAATCAGCCCCAGCATTTT,CSVGWGTSNQPQHF
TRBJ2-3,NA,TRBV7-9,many,TGTGCCAGCAGCGAAGGGAGATTGGGCGGCAGGGCCACAGATACGCAGTATTTT,CASSEGRLGGRATDTQYF
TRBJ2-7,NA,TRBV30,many,TGTGCCTGGGAAAGACTAGCCTACGAGCAGTACTTC,CAWERLAYEQYF
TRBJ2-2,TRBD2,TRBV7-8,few,TGTGCCAGCAGCGCCCCACTAGCGGGAGACACCGGGGAGCTGTTTTTT,CASSAPLAGDTGELFF
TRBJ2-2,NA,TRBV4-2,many,TGTGCCAGCAGCCATGGGGTTTTAGACACCGGGGAGCTGTTTTTT,CASSHGVLDTGELFF
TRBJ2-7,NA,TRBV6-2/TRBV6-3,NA,TGTGCCAGCAGTGAAGAATGGGGGCGCCCCTACGAGCAGTACTTC,CASSEEWGRPYEQYF
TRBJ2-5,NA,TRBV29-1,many,TGCAGCGCAAGGAATCAAGAGACCCAGTACTTC,CSARNQETQYF
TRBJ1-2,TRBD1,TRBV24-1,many,TGTGCCACCAGTGACCCTGGACAGGGCGGCTATGGCTACACCTTC,CATSDPGQGGYGYTF
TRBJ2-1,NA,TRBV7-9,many,TGTGCCAGCAGCCCGGACTCTAGCTCCTACAATGAGCAGTTCTTC,CASSPDSSSYNEQFF
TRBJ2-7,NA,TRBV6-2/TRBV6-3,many,TGTGCCAGCAGTATGGACGGGACCTACGAGCAGTACTTC,CASSMDGTYEQYF
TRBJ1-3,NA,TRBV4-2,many,TGTGCCAGCAGCCAAGATCGGGGACGCTTAAGGGGAAACACCATATATTTT,CASSQDRGRLRGNTIYF
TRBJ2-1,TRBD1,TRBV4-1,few,TGCGCCAGCAGTCACGACAGGGGGCAACCAAGAAAACCTTACAATGAGCAGTTCTTC,CASSHDRGQPRKPYNEQFF
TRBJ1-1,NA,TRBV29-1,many,TGCAGCGTTGACGTTCTGGCAGGGACCGCCCCTGGCCGCACTGAAGCTTTCTTT,CSVDVLAGTAPGRTEAFF
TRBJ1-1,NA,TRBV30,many,TGTGCCTGGAGTGCACAGGTTGAAGCTTTCTTT,CAWSAQVEAFF
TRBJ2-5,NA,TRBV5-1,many,TGCGCCAGCAGCGCCGCATGGGCAGGGGAAGGGACCCAGTACTTC,CASSAAWAGEGTQYF
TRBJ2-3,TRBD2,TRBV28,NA,TGTGCCAGCAGTCCCTCGGGGGAGGGCCCAGATACGCAGTATTTT,CASSPSGEGPDTQYF
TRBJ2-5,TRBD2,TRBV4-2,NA,TGTGCCAGCAGCCAAGACCCCGGGACTAGCGGCCAAGAGACCCAGTACTTC,CASSQDPGTSGQETQYF
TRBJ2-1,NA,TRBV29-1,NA,TGCAGCGTTGCCCCCAGCGGGGAGCAGTTCTTC,CSVAPSGEQFF
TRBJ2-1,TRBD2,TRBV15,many,TGTGCCACCAGCAGGCGGACTAGCGGTTACAATGAGCAGTTCTTC,CATSRRTSGYNEQFF
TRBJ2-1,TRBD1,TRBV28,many,TGTGCCAGCAGTTTGCTCGGACAGGGATTCAATGAGCAGTTCTTC,CASSLLGQGFNEQFF
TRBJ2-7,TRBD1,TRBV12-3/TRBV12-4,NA,TGTGCCAGCAGCACGGGACAGGGAACCTACGAGCAGTACTTC,CASSTGQGTYEQYF